The 23 T cell receptor beta chains given below trace back to one sample, sequenced in a study of beta chain features in type 1 diabetes. Reverse transcribing all isolated RNA meant expressed TCRB transcripts were sequenced. Here immunoSEQ multiplex PCR was the method, and the copy in TCRdb shows in-frame clones only, minus some. The sample carries 970,000 or so clones, 15% to 20% recorded once. Sequencing was performed on naive CD4+ T cells from blood. These receptor sequences come from a woman younger than 35 in good health.

The chain employs TRBV28 and TRBJ2-7; TRBD2 matches 10 bases. V trimming: 6 bases; J trimming: 12 bases; junction bases outside the gene matches: 8. Germline assignment: CDR1 MDHEN and CDR2 SYDVKM. This CDR3 has 12 amino acids. In nucleotides, the CDR3 is TGTGCCAGCAGCTCTCCCGGGACTAGCGCGTACTTC. Amino acid sequence: CASSSPGTSAYF.

V usage is TRBV5-8 and J usage is TRBJ2-1; 7 nucleotides align to TRBD1. The germline V gene has CDR1 SGHTS and CDR2 YDEGEE. Losses at the gene ends were 4 bases for V and 5 bases for J; bases not matched to a gene: 9. CDR3 size: 15 residues. The CDR3 reads CASSPGTAVNNEQFF. The CDR3 coding sequence is TGTGCCAGCAGCCCCGGGACAGCCGTGAACAATGAGCAGTTCTTC.

This clone was detected only a few times. This chain connects TRBV7-2 to TRBJ2-5, with TRBD2 identical over 11 bases. From germline, CDR1 is SGHTA and CDR2 FQGNSA. Unmatched junction bases numbered 6, after V lost 5 bases and J lost 4 bases. This CDR3 has 15 amino acids. CDR3 nucleotides: TGTGCCAGCAGCGCCTCACTAGCGGGAGCAGAGACCCAGTACTTC. Its protein is CASSASLAGAETQYF.

The chain couples TRBV6-6 to TRBJ2-5; TRBD2 matches 14 bases. V was clipped by 5 bases and J by 3 bases; unmatched bases: 2. The CDR3 extends over 15 amino acids. Germline V gene data show CDR1 as MNHNY and CDR2 as SVGAGI (reference sequence). CDR3 nucleotides: TGTGCCAGCAGTGTGACTAGCGGGAGGGAAGAGACCCAGTACTTC. This sequence encodes CASSVTSGREETQYF.

The CDR3 nucleotides read TGTGCCAGCAGAACTAGCGGACCCTACGAGCAGTACTTC. Protein: CASRTSGPYEQYF. The chain employs TRBV27 and TRBJ2-7; 8 positions agree with TRBD2. The CDR3 has 13 amino acids. The J segment lost 2 bases and the V segment lost 6 bases, leaving 3 bases of the junction unmatched. In germline, CDR1 is MNHEY, CDR2 SMNVEV (reference sequence).

The rearrangement joins TRBV28 to TRBJ2-4; no definite D call. The CDR3 is made up of 14 amino acids. The germline CDR1 and CDR2 sequences are MDHEN and SYDVKM. Trimming shortened V by 7 bases and J by 0 bases, and 10 bases separated the two germline ends. In nucleotides, the CDR3 is TGTGCCAGCACGGAAGGAATAGCCAAAAACATTCAGTACTTC. Amino acid sequence: CASTEGIAKNIQYF.

The chain uses TRBV21-1 and TRBJ1-5. TRBV21-1 is a pseudogene locus. The CDR3 sequence is 14 residues long. CDR3 protein: CASIGRYSNQPQHF. The CDR3 DNA reads TGTGCCAGCATCGGACGGTATAGCAATCAGCCCCAGCATTTT.

This clone appeared a few times. The chain recombines TRBV6-6 with TRBJ2-7; 8 positions agree with TRBD1. The CDR3 covers 13 residues. The trim removed 2 bases at V and 6 bases at J, leaving 3 bases unmatched. The germline gives CDR1 MNHNY, CDR2 SVGAGI (reference sequence). The chain's CDR3 is CASSYGGTGEQYF. CDR3 sequence (DNA): TGTGCCAGCAGTTACGGCGGGACAGGCGAGCAGTACTTC.

This clone showed up just a few times. The chain combines TRBV7-8 with TRBJ1-5; 8 bases line up with TRBD1. Germline V gene sequence: CDR1 SGHVS, CDR2 FQNEAQ. The CDR3 is 16 amino acids. V dropped 5 bases and J dropped 0; count of bases not matched to a gene: 6. The CDR3 region has the DNA TGTGCCAGCAGCACACGACAGGGGTATAGCAATCAGCCCCAGCATTTT. Amino acid sequence: CASSTRQGYSNQPQHF.

The V gene is TRBV4-1, the J gene TRBJ2-1; D possibly matches TRBD1 or TRBD2 (5 bases each). The germline V and J ends were trimmed by 4 bases and 9 bases, with 19 bases remaining between them. The CDR3 consists of 15 residues. Germline lookup yields CDR1 MGHRA and CDR2 YSYEKL. CDR3 bases: TGCGCCAGCAGCCGGGACCGCGCACGCGTGCCTGAGCAGTTCTTC. This sequence encodes CASSRDRARVPEQFF.

This clone turned up a few times. The chain employs TRBV7-2 and TRBJ2-7; no reliable D call. There are 13 residues in the CDR3. Trimming removed 9 bases at V and 4 bases at J, with 16 bases between. Per the germline V gene, CDR1 is SGHTA and CDR2 is FQGNSA. For the CDR3, the DNA is TGTGCCAGTGCATACCCGCCCATTTACGAGCAGTACTTC. This sequence encodes CASAYPPIYEQYF.

The CDR3 DNA reads TGTGCCAGTAGACCGATCGGGGAGGTAGGTCAGCCCCAGCATTTT. It is translated as CASRPIGEVGQPQHF. J is TRBJ1-5 and V is TRBV19; D gene unclear. Germline V lookup: CDR1 LNHDA, CDR2 SQIVND (reference sequence). This CDR3 is built from 15 residues. Trimming shortened V by 6 bases and J by 6 bases, and 18 bases separated the two germline ends.

This clone was found a few times. V gene TRBV18 combines with J gene TRBJ2-5; D may be TRBD2 (5 bases). The germline gives CDR1 KGHSH, CDR2 LQKENI. Trimming took 0 bases from V and 3 from J, leaving 8 bases between them. This CDR3 has 14 amino acids. The CDR3 coding sequence is TGTGCCAGCTCACCACCGAGGCGGGAAGAGACCCAGTACTTC. The encoded protein is CASSPPRREETQYF.

The J gene is TRBJ2-3, the V gene TRBV14; D gene uncertain. V was shortened by 1 base and J by 2 bases, with 13 bases between the two germline ends. The CDR3 length is 16 residues. CDR1 is SGHDN and CDR2 is FVKESK in the germline V gene. The CDR3 loop reads CASSQGTGGNTDTQYF. The DNA of the CDR3 is TGTGCCAGCAGCCAAGGAACGGGTGGTAACACAGATACGCAGTATTTT.

The chain joins TRBV27 to TRBJ2-7; TRBD2 matches at 12 bases. Trimming removed 4 bases from V and 4 bases from J; junction bases left unmatched: 8. The CDR3 contains 16 residues. Germline loops: CDR1 MNHEY, CDR2 SMNVEV (reference sequence). CDR3 loop: CASSSTWTSGTYEQYF. CDR3 bases: TGTGCCAGCAGTTCAACCTGGACTAGCGGGACGTACGAGCAGTACTTC.

This clone has a handful of counts. At one of its ends the junction is not consistent with the germline gene, which may arise from a read error. The chain links TRBV5-1 to TRBJ2-5; D remains ambiguous. Germline lookup yields CDR1 SGHRS and CDR2 YFSETQ. This CDR3 region has 14 residues. The DNA for the CDR3 is TGCGCCAGCAGCTTATCGAGGACCCAAGGGACCCAGTACTTC. Translating it yields CASSLSRTQGTQYF.

This clone has a handful of counts. This chain connects TRBV5-4 to TRBJ2-5; D gene unclear. The DNA end lines up better with TRBJ2-7; the J call may be wrong. This CDR3 has 15 residues. CDR1 is SGHNT, CDR2 YYREEE, per germline (reference sequence). The CDR3 sequence is CASSLRHFDSYEQYF. As DNA, the CDR3 is TGTGCCAGCAGCTTGAGGCATTTCGACTCCTACGAGCAGTACTTC.

The table lists this clone with a few counts. The same CDR3 also results from other DNA sequences found in this sample. The genes are TRBV5-1 and TRBJ2-7; D is unresolved. The germline gives CDR1 SGHRS, CDR2 YFSETQ. This CDR3 is 13 amino acids long. The germline V and J ends were trimmed by 4 bases and 0 bases, with 8 bases remaining between them. CDR3 residues: CASSAGSSYEQYF. The DNA for the CDR3 is TGCGCCAGCAGCGCCGGATCCTCCTACGAGCAGTACTTC.

V gene TRBV18 combines with J gene TRBJ1-5; D not resolved. The germline V gene has CDR1 KGHSH and CDR2 LQKENI. This CDR3 region has 15 residues. The ends were cut back, 2 bases at V and 0 bases at J, with 8 bases in the middle. The CDR3 sequence is CASSPGDYSNQPQHF. In DNA form, the CDR3 reads TGTGCCAGCTCACCAGGGGATTATAGCAATCAGCCCCAGCATTTT.

This clone was seen repeatedly, ten times or more. The CDR3 DNA reads as TGTGCCATCCTGACTGAATACAATGAGCAGTTCTTC. It specifies CAILTEYNEQFF. The chain joins TRBV10-3 to TRBJ2-1; no clear D gene. Germline V gene lookup returns CDR1 ENHRY and CDR2 SYGVKD. The CDR3 runs to 12 residues. Trimming took 8 bases from V and 4 from J, leaving 9 bases between them.

The genes are TRBV7-9 and TRBJ2-7, with 8 nucleotides matching TRBD2. This CDR3 is 15 amino acids long. Trimming removed 3 bases from V and 2 bases from J; junction bases left unmatched: 6. Germline lookup yields CDR1 SEHNR and CDR2 FQNEAQ (reference sequence). The DNA for the CDR3 is TGTGCCAGCAGCTTTGGTAGCGGGGCCCCCTACGAGCAGTACTTC. This encodes CASSFGSGAPYEQYF.

The sample holds a few counts of this clone. The CDR3 region has the DNA TGCGCCAGCAGCCAAGAATGGCGGGGAGGGCCCCCAGATACGCAGTATTTT. It codes for CASSQEWRGGPPDTQYF. V gene TRBV4-3 combines with J gene TRBJ2-3; 7 positions match TRBD2. Germline V CDR1 and CDR2: LGHNA, YSLEER. V lost 0 bases and J lost 4; bases outside the gene matches: 10. The CDR3 contains 17 residues.

This clone came up once. This chain uses TRBV5-1 with TRBJ1-2; 8 positions agree with TRBD1. The CDR3 spans 17 residues. CDR1 is SGHRS, CDR2 YFSETQ, per germline. The junction had 14 bases not matched to a gene; V was cut back by 0 bases and J by 7 bases. The DNA of the CDR3 is TGCGCCAGCAGCTTGGGTCCAAATCAGGGGGCCTCTTCTGGCTACACCTTC. This codes for CASSLGPNQGASSGYTF.